This T cell receptor beta chain was observed in a study of blood T cells in healthy people across ages (dated by TCRdb to between 2014 and 2016). At the level of the whole study: In model experiments, template switching captured roughly one uniquely barcoded TCR beta cDNA molecule for every two T cells. The study measured age-related changes in TCR beta repertoire diversity using deep sequencing normalized with unique cDNA molecular identifiers. The donors were split into four age groups: young (average about 16 years), middle-aged (roughly 39), aged (more than 60) and long-lived (approximately 89). To avoid experimental bias, donors of different ages were randomly spread across the sequencing lanes. Two additional independent replicas of 1 million unique cDNA reads from the same blood draw were analyzed for two donors (one aged 18 to 29 and one aged 80 or older).

Turning to this clonotype: It lacks a known antigen. Base-call qualities are not available, and no considerably larger clone is one nucleotide away.

Beyond this particular receptor, the publication reports: Estimates of total diversity based on one million sequenced T cells were regarded as lower bounds and as underestimates. Compared with the aged group, the long-lived group had more naive CD4+ T cells, fewer expanded clones and increased TCR diversity, a pattern suggesting age selection. As age increased, observed TCR beta diversity per million T cells dropped in a roughly linear way, and a significant reduction was already evident by age about 40. Donor CMV infection status was unknown, potentially confounding age-related changes in expanded clonotypes. Because profiling used bulk unsorted PBMCs, naive and antigen-experienced compartments could not be compared conclusively. Observed TCR beta diversity correlated strongly with the percentage of naive T cells measured by flow cytometry.

CDR1 LGHDT and CDR2 YNNKEL are derived from the germline V gene (reference sequence). V and J are truncated by 1 base and 5 bases respectively, leaving an intervening sequence of 12 bases. Counted from cysteine to phenylalanine, this CDR3 has 14 amino acids. Solely the CDR3 DNA is kept, with 42 bases framed from the first base. The library came from 5' RACE. The sequencer was an Illumina HiSeq 2500. The second PCR ran for about 7 to 11 cycles and used a J-beta primer mix along with a sample-barcoded 5' primer. A unique molecular identifier was introduced onto each TCR beta cDNA molecule by a template-switch 5' adaptor carrying 12 random nucleotides. Each sample yielded at least 2.5 million CDR3-containing paired-end reads. First-strand cDNA synthesis was performed from all RNA using the Mint cDNA synthesis kit, with priming by a TRBC-specific oligonucleotide. Following uracil-DNA glycosylase treatment, a first 18-cycle PCR with universal primers M1SS and BC2_uni_R was performed on all cDNA. The authors processed their data as follows. Each sample was normalized by randomly selecting 1 million high-quality reads, each carrying a distinct molecular identifier. Instead of being binned into consensus sequences, reads that shared molecular identifiers were thrown out. MiTCR, with a Q25 quality threshold and the strictest error-elimination algorithm, was used for CDR3 identification, clonotype clustering and error correction. A nonparametric unseen species model with Euler transformation was used to estimate lower-bound total TCR beta diversity. Through fastp at Q25 and MiXCR, TCRdb rebuilt clones from the public reads, retaining in-frame beta chains. Identical CDR3 proteins give one entry, which carries the most common genes and DNA. TCRdb's processing, not the authors', yielded these V and J calls. The sample table records roughly 1,500,000 distinct CDR3 sequences; 42% of these occur just once. In total, the top ten clones hold roughly 7.9% of the sample.

Systemically healthy Caucasian individuals from Russia, roughly 40 in total and aged 6 to 90 years, were included as donors. Each donor gave ten milliliters of peripheral blood, collected into EDTA-treated Vacutainer tubes. PBMCs were isolated by Ficoll-Paque density-gradient centrifugation, with at least 6 million obtained per sample. Total RNA, at least 6 micrograms per sample, was extracted from PBMCs with Trizol reagent. Naive CD45RAhigh/CD27high T cell percentages were measured by flow cytometry on a PBMC aliquot from every donor. The chain links TRBV3-1 with TRBJ2-7; TRBD2 is possibly the D segment (5 matching bases). The source is a woman aged 18-30 years in good health. The specimen was blood. The nucleotide sequence is given as TGTGCCAGCAGCCAAGCCGGTTTCGGGGACGAGCAGTACTTC. Translated, this is CASSQAGFGDEQYF.